The sequence of this T cell receptor beta chain was determined in a study of cytomegalovirus exposure and HLA in healthy donors. The CDR3 covers 14 residues. 60 Vbeta and 13 Jbeta primers were used in PCR. Sequencing was performed with immunoSEQ multiplex PCR; in TCRdb, only in-frame clones are kept and a portion is missing. The table includes roughly 90,000 clones, 80% detected once. Study results and limitations: It was reported that the classifier diagnosed cytomegalovirus status with high specificity and sensitivity in both the original and validation cohorts. Follow-up analysis later connected one missense variant in DCLRE1C with trimming of TCR beta V- and J-genes. In presence/absence analyses, roughly uniform sequencing depth across donors was assumed.

This clone was counted once. Antigen: not known. The origin of this receptor is a man in his thirties or forties in good health and CMV-seronegative. The chain carries TRBV21-1 and TRBJ2-1; the table gives TRBD2 as D, unverified against the DNA. TRBV21-1 is termed a pseudogene. The sequenced sample was PBMCs. The CDR3 spells CARPGEDSYNEQFF. CDR3 bases: TGTGCCAGGCCGGGAGAGGACTCCTACAATGAGCAGTTCTTC.